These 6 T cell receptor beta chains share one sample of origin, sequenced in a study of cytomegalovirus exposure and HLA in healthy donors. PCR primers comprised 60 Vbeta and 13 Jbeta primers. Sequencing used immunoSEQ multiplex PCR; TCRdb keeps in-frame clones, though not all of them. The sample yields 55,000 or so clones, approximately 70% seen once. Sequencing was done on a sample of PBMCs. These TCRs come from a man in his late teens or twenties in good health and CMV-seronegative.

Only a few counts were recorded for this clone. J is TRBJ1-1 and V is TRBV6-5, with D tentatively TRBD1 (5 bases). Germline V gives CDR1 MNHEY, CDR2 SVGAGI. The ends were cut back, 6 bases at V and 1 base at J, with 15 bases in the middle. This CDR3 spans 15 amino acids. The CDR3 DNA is TGTGCCAGCAGCCTGGCAGGGCAGGGGAACACTGAAGCTTTCTTT. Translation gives CASSLAGQGNTEAFF.

CDR3 protein: CASSVGSRGADTQYF. The CDR3 region has the DNA TGTGCCAGCAGCGTAGGGTCCAGGGGCGCAGATACGCAGTATTTT. The V call is TRBV9, the J call TRBJ2-3; D is possibly TRBD1 (6 bases). The V gene's germline CDR1 is SGDLS and CDR2 YYNGEE. The CDR3 totals 15 residues. Trimming took 0 bases from V and 4 from J, leaving 12 bases between them.

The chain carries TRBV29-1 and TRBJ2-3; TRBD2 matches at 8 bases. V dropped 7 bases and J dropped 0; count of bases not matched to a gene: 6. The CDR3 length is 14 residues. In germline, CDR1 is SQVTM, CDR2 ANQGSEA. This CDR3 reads CSGQTSVSTDTQYF. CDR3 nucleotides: TGCAGCGGCCAGACTAGCGTTAGCACAGATACGCAGTATTTT.

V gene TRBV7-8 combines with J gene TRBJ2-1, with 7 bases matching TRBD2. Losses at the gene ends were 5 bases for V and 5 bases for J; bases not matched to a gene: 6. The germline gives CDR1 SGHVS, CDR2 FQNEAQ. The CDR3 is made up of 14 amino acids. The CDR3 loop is CASSPGRVDNEQFF. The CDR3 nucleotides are TGTGCCAGCAGCCCGGGGAGGGTGGACAATGAGCAGTTCTTC.

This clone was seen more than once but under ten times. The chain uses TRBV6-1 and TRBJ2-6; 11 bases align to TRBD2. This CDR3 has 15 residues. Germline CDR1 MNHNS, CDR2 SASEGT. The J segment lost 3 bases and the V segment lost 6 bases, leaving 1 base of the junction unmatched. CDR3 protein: CASSLAGGGANVLTF. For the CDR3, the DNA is TGTGCCAGCAGCCTAGCGGGAGGTGGGGCCAACGTCCTGACTTTC.

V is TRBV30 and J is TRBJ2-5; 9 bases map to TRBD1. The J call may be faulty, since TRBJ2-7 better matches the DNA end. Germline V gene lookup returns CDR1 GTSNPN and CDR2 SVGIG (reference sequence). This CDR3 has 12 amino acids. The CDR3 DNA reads TGTGCCTTTGGACAGGGGCGGAACGAGCAGTACTTC. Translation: CAFGQGRNEQYF.